These 29 T cell receptor beta chains share one sample of origin, sequenced in a study of blood T cell repertoires in COVID-19. Only in-frame clones appear in the TCRdb table, and some are missing; sequencing was by immunoSEQ multiplex PCR. The sample has about 220,000 clones; more than 75% are singletons. Source material: peripheral blood. The receptors stem from a young woman who had recovered from COVID-19.

This clone was detected a few times. CDR3 DNA: TGTGCCAGCTCACCGTGGGCTCCGGGTGACTACTACGAGCAGTACTTC. Translating gives CASSPWAPGDYYEQYF. V gene TRBV18 combines with J gene TRBJ2-7; maybe TRBD2 (5 bases). Deletions cut 3 bases from V and 3 bases from J, with 18 bases between. CDR3 size: 16 residues. Per the germline V gene, CDR1 is KGHSH and CDR2 is LQKENI.

The chain joins TRBV10-3 to TRBJ1-3; no definite D call. In germline, CDR1 is ENHRY, CDR2 SYGVKD. Trimming pared 3 bases from V and 0 bases from J, leaving 9 bases between. This CDR3 contains 15 residues. CDR3 amino acids: CAISDRGFSGNTIYF. The DNA of the CDR3 is TGTGCCATCAGTGATAGAGGGTTCTCTGGAAACACCATATATTTT.

The chain combines TRBV18 with TRBJ1-2; TRBD1 might be the D (5 bases). Trimming took 4 bases from V and 4 from J, leaving 19 bases between them. Germline CDR1 KGHSH, CDR2 LQKENI. This CDR3 comprises 16 residues. CDR3 in amino acids: CASSLGQGQWVYGYTF. CDR3 DNA: TGTGCCAGCTCACTGGGGCAGGGCCAGTGGGTCTATGGCTACACCTTC.

This rearrangement joins TRBV15 to TRBJ2-2; TRBD1 is a possible D gene (6 bases). The CDR3 contains 13 residues. Trimming cost V 2 bases and J 9 bases, with 10 bases left between them. Looked up from germline, CDR1 is LNHNV and CDR2 is YYDKDF (reference sequence). DNA of the CDR3: TGTGCCACCAGCAGACAACAGGGATGGGAGCTGTTTTTT. It codes for CATSRQQGWELFF.

The chain couples TRBV5-1 to TRBJ2-1, with TRBD2 identical over 12 bases. V dropped 6 bases and J dropped 4; count of bases not matched to a gene: 2. Germline values: CDR1 SGHRS, CDR2 YFSETQ. The CDR3 has 14 amino acids. As DNA, the CDR3 is TGCGCCAGCACTGGGACTAGCGGGTACAATGAGCAGTTCTTC. Translated, it gives CASTGTSGYNEQFF.

The J gene is TRBJ1-1, the V gene TRBV24-1; 7 bases map to TRBD1. J lost 7 bases, V lost 3 bases, and 7 bases had no gene match. The CDR3 has 14 amino acids. CDR1 and CDR2 from the germline V gene are KGHDR and SFDVKD. Here the CDR3 DNA reads TGTGCCACCAGTGATCGAACAGGGGTGGATGAAGCTTTCTTT. Translation: CATSDRTGVDEAFF.

V gene TRBV20-1 combines with J gene TRBJ2-5; 10 bases match TRBD2. The CDR3 length is 14 residues. Germline assignment: CDR1 DFQATT and CDR2 SNEGSKA (reference sequence). V was pared by 3 bases and J by 7 bases, with 8 bases of the junction left unmatched. Here the CDR3 DNA reads TGCAGTGCTAGTCAGCTAGCGGGGGAACGGACCCAGTACTTC. Its translation is CSASQLAGERTQYF.

This clone was found a few times. CDR3 loop: CASSPGGAAAEAFF. The CDR3 region has the DNA TGTGCCAGCAGCCCCGGGGGGGCGGCCGCTGAAGCTTTCTTT. The chain has TRBV3-1 (or the pseudogene TRBV3-2) and TRBJ1-1; D possibly corresponds to TRBD1 (6 bases). In germline, CDR1 is LGHDT, CDR2 YNNKEL (reference sequence). There are 14 residues in the CDR3. V shed 4 bases and J shed 6 bases, with 15 bases lying between them.

This clone was counted a single time. V gene TRBV7-9 combines with J gene TRBJ1-2, with TRBD1 matching 9 bases. This CDR3 spans 14 amino acids. In germline, CDR1 is SEHNR, CDR2 FQNEAQ (reference sequence). V trimming: 1 base; J trimming: 7 bases; junction bases outside the gene matches: 4. CDR3 sequence reads: CASSLETGGAGYTF. The CDR3 nucleotides read TGTGCCAGCAGCTTAGAGACAGGGGGGGCTGGCTACACCTTC.

The chain employs TRBV15 and TRBJ1-1; D may be TRBD1 (5 bases). V lost 0 bases and J 1 base, leaving 12 bases between the germline ends. This CDR3 is built from 16 residues. Germline V gene data show CDR1 as LNHNV and CDR2 as YYDKDF (reference sequence). The CDR3 spells CATSRERWGGNTEAFF. The DNA for the CDR3 is TGTGCCACCAGCAGAGAACGATGGGGGGGGAACACTGAAGCTTTCTTT.

V gene TRBV5-1 combines with J gene TRBJ1-1; 9 positions match TRBD1. In germline, CDR1 is SGHRS, CDR2 YFSETQ. This CDR3 contains 14 residues. V gave up 7 bases and J gave up 2 bases; unmatched junction bases: 6. The CDR3, as DNA: TGCGCCAGCGGCACAGGGGGCTCTAACACTGAAGCTTTCTTT. Protein: CASGTGGSNTEAFF. Full variable domain (rest looked up from reference TRBV5-1 and TRBJ1-1): KAGVTQTPRYLIKTRGQQVTLSCSPISGHRSVSWYQQTPGQGLQFLFEYFSETQRNKGNFPGRFSGRQFSNSRSEMNVSTLELGDSALYLCASGTGGSNTEAFFGQGTRLTVV.

The chain joins TRBV5-6 to TRBJ1-3, with TRBD1 identical over 7 bases. After removal of 0 bases from V and 3 bases from J, the junction contained 12 bases not matched to a gene. The CDR3 consists of 18 residues. Germline V gene sequence: CDR1 SGHDT, CDR2 YYEEEE. The CDR3 DNA reads TGTGCCAGCAGCTTGGTGCAAAACAGGGGAGGCATTGGAAACACCATATATTTT. Its translation is CASSLVQNRGGIGNTIYF.

This sequence joins TRBV5-4 and TRBJ2-7; TRBD1 aligns across 9 bases. This CDR3 is 16 amino acids long. CDR1 SGHNT and CDR2 YYREEE come from the germline V gene (reference sequence). Losses at the gene ends were 0 bases for V and 5 bases for J; bases not matched to a gene: 9. CDR3 residues: CASSLAFAGTGNEQYF. The CDR3 DNA reads as TGTGCCAGCAGCTTGGCATTCGCCGGGACAGGGAACGAGCAGTACTTC.

The chain's CDR3 is CASSLGQGLGNQPQHF. CDR3 bases: TGTGCCAGCAGCTTAGGACAGGGGTTGGGCAATCAGCCCCAGCATTTT. J is TRBJ1-5 and V is TRBV7-2; 8 bases agree with TRBD1. The CDR3 spans 16 residues. V shed 1 base and J 2 bases; nucleotides not matched to a gene: 4. CDR1 is SGHTA, CDR2 FQGNSA, per germline.

The rearrangement uses TRBV10-3 and TRBJ1-3, with 11 bases that match TRBD1. The germline V gene encodes CDR1 ENHRY and CDR2 SYGVKD. Unmatched junction bases numbered 1, after V lost 2 bases and J lost 4 bases. CDR3 size: 15 residues. The CDR3 DNA reads as TGTGCCATCAGTGAGGGGACAGGGGGAGGAAACACCATATATTTT. It is translated as CAISEGTGGGNTIYF.

V and J are TRBV27 and TRBJ2-2, with D perhaps TRBD1 (6 bases). V lost 7 bases and J lost 4, with 10 bases in between. This CDR3 comprises 13 residues. Per germline, CDR1 MNHEY and CDR2 SMNVEV (reference sequence). Here the CDR3 reads CASKGHPTGELFF. CDR3 DNA: TGTGCCAGCAAGGGACACCCCACCGGGGAGCTGTTTTTT.

V and J are TRBV18 and TRBJ2-7; D is uncertain. Germline lookup yields CDR1 KGHSH and CDR2 LQKENI. This CDR3 contains 14 residues. Trimming removed 5 bases from V and 4 bases from J, with 15 bases in between. The CDR3 bases are TGTGCCAGCTCATCCGCCTCGAACAAGTACGAGCAGTACTTC. Translation gives CASSSASNKYEQYF.

The rearrangement uses TRBV9 and TRBJ2-6, with a tentative D call TRBD2 (5 bases). CDR3 length: 15 amino acids. V shed 4 bases and J shed 2 bases, with 10 bases lying between them. Looked up from germline, CDR1 is SGDLS and CDR2 is YYNGEE. The CDR3 spells CASSIEGAGANVLTF. The CDR3 coding sequence is TGTGCCAGCAGCATCGAGGGAGCTGGGGCCAACGTCCTGACTTTC. Full variable domain (missing parts from reference TRBV9 and TRBJ2-6): DSGVTQTPKHLITATGQRVTLRCSPRSGDLSVYWYQQSLDQGLQFLIQYYNGEERAKGNILERFSAQQFPDLHSELNLSSLELGDSALYFCASSIEGAGANVLTFGAGSRLTVL.

The gene calls are TRBV9 and TRBJ2-5; D is perhaps TRBD2 (6 bases). V shed 4 bases and J shed 1 base, with 11 bases lying between them. The CDR3 sequence is 14 residues long. Per germline, CDR1 SGDLS and CDR2 YYNGEE. This CDR3 is CASSLTGGQETQYF. Written as DNA, the CDR3 is TGTGCCAGCAGCCTAACCGGGGGCCAAGAGACCCAGTACTTC.

J is TRBJ2-2 and V is TRBV7-3, with 8 positions matching TRBD1. Germline V gene lookup returns CDR1 SGHTA and CDR2 FQGTGA. Germline trimming cut 1 base from V and 5 bases from J; bases unmatched to any gene: 9. This CDR3 has 17 amino acids. The CDR3 bases are TGTGCCAGCAGCTTAAACCCTGGACAGGGTTTGACCGGGGAGCTGTTTTTT. Protein sequence: CASSLNPGQGLTGELFF.

The V and J genes are TRBV12-3 or TRBV12-4 and TRBJ1-5; 7 nucleotides match TRBD1. Trimming cost V 6 bases and J 14 bases; bases outside gene matches: 10. CDR3 length: 12 residues. CDR3 nucleotides: TGTGCCAGCAGCCCCTCCGGACAGGTAGAGCATTTT. Translating it yields CASSPSGQVEHF.

The chain has TRBV4-3 and TRBJ2-5; 8 nucleotides line up with TRBD1. The J segment lost 4 bases and the V segment lost 0 bases, leaving 4 bases of the junction unmatched. The CDR3 runs 15 residues. Looked up from germline, CDR1 is LGHNA and CDR2 is YSLEER. The CDR3 loop reads CASSQDWGTGETQYF. The CDR3 DNA follows: TGCGCCAGCAGCCAAGATTGGGGGACAGGAGAGACCCAGTACTTC.

This clone was seen a handful of times. The chain employs TRBV19 and TRBJ1-5, with 7 bases identical to TRBD1. The CDR3 runs to 15 residues. The germline gives CDR1 LNHDA, CDR2 SQIVND (reference sequence). With V trimmed by 5 bases and J by 1 base, 5 bases remained unmatched. CDR3 DNA: TGTGCCAGTAGTGGACAGGTCGGGAGCAATCAGCCCCAGCATTTT. It translates to CASSGQVGSNQPQHF.

The chain is built from TRBV7-7 and TRBJ1-3, with 10 bases aligning to TRBD1. The CDR3 extends over 15 amino acids. In germline, CDR1 is SSHAT, CDR2 FNYEAQ (reference sequence). V was clipped by 5 bases and J by 2 bases; unmatched bases: 3. CDR3 loop: CASSATGGPGNTIYF. The CDR3 coding sequence is TGTGCCAGCAGCGCGACAGGGGGCCCTGGAAACACCATATATTTT.

The chain has TRBV19 and TRBJ1-5; TRBD1 might be the D (6 bases). This CDR3 is built from 16 residues. Germline assignment: CDR1 LNHDA and CDR2 SQIVND (reference sequence). Trimming took off 7 bases at V and 1 base at J, with 17 bases between the two ends. The CDR3: CASTQGQGQSNQPQHF. The CDR3 bases are TGTGCCAGTACCCAGGGGCAGGGGCAAAGCAATCAGCCCCAGCATTTT.

This clone was observed a handful of times. J is TRBJ1-4 and V is TRBV10-3; tentatively, D is TRBD1 (5 bases). CDR1 and CDR2 from the germline V gene are ENHRY and SYGVKD. This CDR3 is 15 amino acids long. V was shortened by 4 bases and J by 4 bases, with 13 bases between the two germline ends. The CDR3, as DNA: TGTGCCATCAGTGCAGGGAGGAACCATAATGAAAAACTGTTTTTT. Its translation is CAISAGRNHNEKLFF.

V and J are TRBV30 and TRBJ2-3; 7 nucleotides align to TRBD1. The CDR3 consists of 14 residues. Per the germline V gene, CDR1 is GTSNPN and CDR2 is SVGIG (reference sequence). Germline trimming cut 0 bases from V and 10 bases from J; bases unmatched to any gene: 10. The CDR3 loop is CAWSVLGGAGAQYF. In DNA, the CDR3 is TGTGCCTGGAGTGTATTAGGGGGCGCCGGGGCGCAGTATTTT.

V and J are TRBV5-1 and TRBJ2-7, with D possibly being TRBD2 (6 bases). The CDR3 is 14 amino acids. V was trimmed by 2 bases and J by 0 bases, leaving 9 bases between them. Germline loops: CDR1 SGHRS, CDR2 YFSETQ. CDR3 coding DNA: TGCGCCAGCAGCTTCCGGGGGTCCTCCTACGAGCAGTACTTC. Its translation is CASSFRGSSYEQYF.

The V gene is TRBV19, the J gene TRBJ1-2, with D possibly matching TRBD1 (5 bases). CDR1 and CDR2 (germline): LNHDA, SQIVND (reference sequence). The CDR3 extends over 17 amino acids. Trimming left V 5 bases short and J 8 bases short, with 27 bases between. The CDR3 DNA reads TGTGCCAGTAGTCCCCTCGGGGGACCCGCAAATACATACGGCTACACCTTC. It encodes CASSPLGGPANTYGYTF. The full variable domain, rest sourced from reference TRBV19 and TRBJ1-2, is DGGITQSPKYLFRKEGQNVTLSCEQNLNHDAMYWYRQDPGQGLRLIYYSQIVNDFQKGDIAEGYSVSREKKESFPLTVTSAQKNPTAFYLCASSPLGGPANTYGYTFGSGTRLTVV.